The 28 T cell receptor beta chains presented below share a single source sample, sequenced in a study of cytomegalovirus exposure and HLA in healthy donors (dated by TCRdb to 2017 to 2019). The library was made by the immunoSEQ multiplex PCR assay. For the multiplex PCR, a mixture combining 60 forward primers for TCR Vbeta segments and 13 reverse primers for TCR Jbeta segments was used. Drawn from immuneACCESS, this table holds only the in-frame rearrangements with V and J called that TCRdb kept. Clones are partly lost; checked studies trace under half to an unresolved V gene and leave the rest unexplained. The sample profile shows roughly 68,000 clones; roughly four fifths of them were found once. The top ten hold roughly 7.4% of the sample. Sequencing used PBMCs. All receptors come from a woman between 25 and 40 years old in good health and CMV-seropositive.

The CDR3 sequence is CASSEALAVPYEQYF. The CDR3 coding sequence is TGTGCCAGCAGTGAAGCACTAGCAGTCCCCTACGAGCAGTACTTC. The chain has TRBV2 and TRBJ2-7; the D gene is possibly TRBD2 (6 bases). Germline V gene lookup returns CDR1 SNHLY and CDR2 FYNNEI. Trimming removed 0 bases from V and 2 bases from J, with 11 bases in between. This CDR3 is built from 15 residues.

The table lists this clone with a count of one. The J gene is TRBJ2-2, the V gene TRBV15, with 7 bases identical to TRBD2. V gave up 2 bases and J gave up 2 bases; unmatched junction bases: 5. Germline lookup yields CDR1 LNHNV and CDR2 YYDKDF (reference sequence). The CDR3 consists of 16 residues. CDR3 region: CATSRSSGLNTGELFF. The DNA for the CDR3 is TGTGCCACCAGCAGATCTAGCGGATTAAACACCGGGGAGCTGTTTTTT. The entire variable domain, with the rest obtained from reference TRBV15 and TRBJ2-2, is as follows: DAMVIQNPRYQVTQFGKPVTLSCSQTLNHNVMYWYQQKSSQAPKLLFHYYDKDFNNEADTPDNFQSRRPNTSFCFLDIRSPGLGDTAMYLCATSRSSGLNTGELFFGEGSRLTVL.

This sequence joins TRBV7-6 and TRBJ2-3, with TRBD1 identical over 9 bases. V was pared by 5 bases and J by 5 bases, with 8 bases of the junction left unmatched. The germline V gene encodes CDR1 SGHVS and CDR2 FNYEAQ. CDR3 length: 15 amino acids. The CDR3 spells CASSMAGTGIDTQYF. The CDR3 DNA reads TGTGCCAGCAGCATGGCCGGGACAGGGATAGATACGCAGTATTTT.

The chain has TRBV18 and TRBJ1-2, with D possibly TRBD1 on 6 matching bases. From germline, CDR1 is KGHSH and CDR2 LQKENI. Deletions cut 3 bases from V and 0 bases from J, with 14 bases between. This CDR3 is 16 amino acids long. The CDR3 spells CASSPQTGKTNYGYTF. The CDR3 nucleotides read TGTGCCAGCTCACCTCAAACAGGGAAAACTAACTATGGCTACACCTTC.

This clone was found a few times. The CDR3 region has the DNA TGTGCCATCAGTGTAGGGACAGGGGATGGCTACGAGCAGTACTTC. As protein: CAISVGTGDGYEQYF. The V gene is TRBV10-3, the J gene TRBJ2-7, with 10 bases lining up with TRBD1. The germline gives CDR1 ENHRY, CDR2 SYGVKD. This CDR3 is built from 15 residues. The V segment lost 4 bases and the J segment 3 bases; nucleotides outside the gene matches: 6.

This rearrangement joins TRBV15 to TRBJ1-2, with D perhaps TRBD1 (5 bases). V lost 0 bases and J lost 6, with 8 bases in between. Germline assignment: CDR1 LNHNV and CDR2 YYDKDF (reference sequence). The CDR3 is made up of 13 amino acids. CDR3 residues: CATSRDGGDGYTF. The CDR3 DNA follows: TGTGCCACCAGCAGAGATGGGGGGGATGGCTACACCTTC.

The CDR3 loop reads CASSGLAGGLMGQYF. In DNA form, the CDR3 reads TGTGCCAGCAGCGGTCTAGCGGGAGGGCTGATGGGGCAGTATTTT. This chain joins TRBV7-2 and TRBJ2-3; 12 positions agree with TRBD2. The CDR3 totals 15 residues. V shed 5 bases and J 11 bases; nucleotides not matched to a gene: 11. Per the germline V gene, CDR1 is SGHTA and CDR2 is FQGNSA.

This clone turned up a few times. J is TRBJ2-7 and V is TRBV5-1; D might be TRBD2 (6 bases). There are 15 residues in the CDR3. V was clipped by 0 bases and J by 6 bases, with 16 bases between them. Germline V CDR1 and CDR2: SGHRS, YFSETQ. Here the CDR3 DNA reads TGCGCCAGCAGCTTGGAGGGCAGACTAGGGGCCGAGCAGTACTTC. Translating it yields CASSLEGRLGAEQYF.

This clone was detected once. The gene calls are TRBV28 and TRBJ1-6, with no clear D. The V gene's germline CDR1 is MDHEN and CDR2 SYDVKM. This CDR3 is 15 amino acids long. The V end was cut by 5 bases, the J end by 1 base, with 9 bases between. In DNA, the CDR3 is TGTGCCAGCAGTCCAAGTAGTTCCTATAATTCACCCCTCCACTTT. It encodes CASSPSSSYNSPLHF.

This clone has just a few counts. The gene calls are TRBV19 and TRBJ2-2; D perhaps matches TRBD2 (8 bases). V was shortened by 7 bases and J by 5 bases, with 26 bases between the two germline ends. The CDR3 is made up of 18 amino acids. Germline V gene lookup returns CDR1 LNHDA and CDR2 SQIVND (reference sequence). This CDR3 reads CASKPAGEARGVTGELFF. The CDR3 DNA sequence: TGTGCCAGTAAACCAGCGGGAGAAGCCAGGGGGGTAACCGGGGAGCTGTTTTTT.

The chain joins TRBV6-6 to TRBJ1-2, with D uncertain. The V gene lost 2 bases and the J gene lost 0 bases, with 4 bases spanning the gap. The CDR3 consists of 13 residues. Germline-derived CDR1 and CDR2 are MNHNY and SVGAGI (reference sequence). CDR3 nucleotides: TGTGCCAGCAGTTACCGGGCTAACTATGGCTACACCTTC. Translating gives CASSYRANYGYTF.

This chain links TRBV7-9 with TRBJ2-2; unclear D gene. The CDR3 is 12 amino acids. Between the trimmed V and J ends, which lost 5 bases and 6 bases, there was a span of 7 bases. CDR1 SEHNR and CDR2 FQNEAQ come from the germline V gene (reference sequence). The CDR3: CASSLTAGELFF. Written as DNA, the CDR3 is TGTGCCAGCAGCCTCACAGCCGGGGAGCTGTTTTTT.

The chain combines TRBV28 with TRBJ2-5, with a tentative D call TRBD2 (5 bases). The CDR3 is 15 amino acids. CDR1 is MDHEN, CDR2 SYDVKM, per germline. Trimming took 6 bases from V and 8 from J, leaving 22 bases between them. The CDR3: CASSPVRGRYSTQYF. CDR3 DNA: TGTGCCAGCAGCCCAGTGAGAGGGAGATACTCAACCCAGTACTTC.

The chain combines TRBV10-3 with TRBJ2-5; 7 bases are shared with TRBD2. Losses at the gene ends were 4 bases for V and 5 bases for J; bases not matched to a gene: 10. CDR1 ENHRY and CDR2 SYGVKD come from the germline V gene. The CDR3 totals 15 residues. The CDR3 protein is CAISVIGGAGETQYF. The CDR3 DNA reads TGTGCCATCAGTGTGATTGGGGGAGCGGGGGAGACCCAGTACTTC.

The chain uses TRBV27 and TRBJ1-6; 7 bases are shared with TRBD1. J lost 7 bases, V lost 7 bases, and 7 bases had no gene match. CDR1 is MNHEY, CDR2 SMNVEV, per germline (reference sequence). The CDR3 runs to 14 residues. CDR3 nucleotides: TGTGCCAGCACCCCGACAGGGCCCAATTCACCCCTCCACTTT. Protein product: CASTPTGPNSPLHF.

This chain joins TRBV6-1 and TRBJ2-6, with D possibly TRBD1 on 6 matching bases. The ends were cut back, 4 bases at V and 0 bases at J, with 10 bases in the middle. Germline V CDR1 and CDR2: MNHNS, SASEGT. The CDR3 loop spans 16 amino acids. The CDR3 is CASSGQDSSGANVLTF. The CDR3 DNA is TGTGCCAGCAGTGGACAGGACAGCTCTGGGGCCAACGTCCTGACTTTC.

This rearrangement joins TRBV12-5 to TRBJ1-5, with a tentative D call TRBD1 (6 bases). The CDR3 runs 14 residues. Germline V lookup: CDR1 LGHNT, CDR2 FRNRAP. Trimming shortened V by 3 bases and J by 7 bases, and 13 bases separated the two germline ends. In DNA, the CDR3 is TGTGCTAGTGGTTTAGTCCAGGGGAAACAGCCCCAGCATTTT. This sequence encodes CASGLVQGKQPQHF.

The V and J genes are TRBV27 and TRBJ2-5; 11 nucleotides agree with TRBD2. The J call could be wrong; TRBJ2-7 is a better fit for the DNA end. CDR3 size: 16 residues. Germline V CDR1 and CDR2: MNHEY, SMNVEV (reference sequence). CDR3: CASKDLAGGLGGEQYF. In DNA, the CDR3 is TGTGCCAGCAAAGACCTAGCGGGAGGACTGGGGGGCGAGCAGTACTTC.

This chain links TRBV28 with TRBJ2-7; 12 nucleotides align to TRBD2. The CDR3 contains 15 residues. Germline values: CDR1 MDHEN, CDR2 SYDVKM. V was pared by 4 bases and J by 3 bases, with 4 bases of the junction left unmatched. The CDR3 spells CASSSKLAGGYEQYF. CDR3 coding DNA: TGTGCCAGCAGTTCGAAACTAGCGGGAGGCTACGAGCAGTACTTC.

As to this clone: Other DNA sequences of this sample code for an identical CDR3. The chain employs TRBV7-3 and TRBJ2-2, with 8 nucleotides matching TRBD2. The V segment lost 5 bases and the J segment 4 bases; nucleotides outside the gene matches: 3. This CDR3 has 14 residues. Germline CDR1 is SGHTA and CDR2 is FQGTGA. For the CDR3, the DNA is TGTGCCAGCAGCCCTCTAGCGGGCACCGGGGAGCTGTTTTTT. This codes for CASSPLAGTGELFF.

The gene calls are TRBV6-1 and TRBJ2-7; 10 nucleotides align to TRBD2. The CDR3 loop spans 13 amino acids. Looked up from germline, CDR1 is MNHNS and CDR2 is SASEGT. J lost 3 bases, V lost 6 bases, and 2 bases had no gene match. CDR3 bases: TGTGCCAGCAGAACTAGCGGGGTCTACGAGCAGTACTTC. The encoded protein is CASRTSGVYEQYF.

The chain employs TRBV5-4 and TRBJ2-6, with D unresolved. The CDR3 spans 16 residues. Trimming stripped 6 bases from V and 6 bases from J, with 19 bases between. Germline-derived CDR1 and CDR2 are SGHNT and YYREEE (reference sequence). The CDR3 nucleotides are TGTGCCAGCAACCTACCTGCCCTCGGGTCGGCCAACGTCCTGACTTTC. Translation gives CASNLPALGSANVLTF.

The gene calls are TRBV5-1 and TRBJ2-1, with 8 bases aligning to TRBD2. V lost 9 bases, J lost 4 bases, and 12 bases stayed unmatched. Germline assignment: CDR1 SGHRS and CDR2 YFSETQ. The CDR3 sequence is 15 residues long. CDR3 in amino acids: CAIIPQLAAYNEQFF. CDR3 DNA: TGCGCCATCATCCCCCAACTAGCGGCATACAATGAGCAGTTCTTC.

The chain uses TRBV7-8 and TRBJ1-1, with D maybe TRBD1 (6 bases). The V end was cut by 5 bases, the J end by 0 bases, with 19 bases between. This CDR3 has 17 amino acids. Germline-derived CDR1 and CDR2 are SGHVS and FQNEAQ. The CDR3 here is CASSLLTLGALNTEAFF. The CDR3 nucleotides are TGTGCCAGCAGCCTCTTAACATTGGGGGCGCTGAACACTGAAGCTTTCTTT.

This clone was counted once. The CDR3 DNA sequence: TGTGCCAGCAGCACCGTGGCGCCAGGATATCAGCCCCAGCATTTT. The encoded protein is CASSTVAPGYQPQHF. The chain is built from TRBV7-2 and TRBJ1-5; no clear D gene. The length of the CDR3 is 15 residues. The ends were cut back, 5 bases at V and 5 bases at J, with 16 bases in the middle. Germline CDR1 reads SGHTA; CDR2 reads FQGNSA.

The chain uses TRBV19 and TRBJ1-2; D gene unclear. The CDR3 is made up of 14 amino acids. Trimming took 6 bases from V and 4 from J, leaving 15 bases between them. In germline, CDR1 is LNHDA, CDR2 SQIVND (reference sequence). CDR3: CASSAGLELYGYTF. The CDR3 DNA reads as TGTGCCAGTAGCGCAGGTCTGGAACTCTATGGCTACACCTTC.

V is TRBV5-1 and J is TRBJ2-5; D ambiguous. The CDR3 loop spans 13 amino acids. Per the germline V gene, CDR1 is SGHRS and CDR2 is YFSETQ. V was pared by 1 base and J by 3 bases, with 7 bases between. CDR3 amino acids: CASSLSLEETQYF. The DNA for the CDR3 is TGCGCCAGCAGCTTGAGCCTTGAAGAGACCCAGTACTTC.

The J gene is TRBJ2-2, the V gene TRBV5-6; D ambiguous. The CDR3 spans 14 residues. With 4 bases removed from V and 5 bases from J, the gap between germline ends came to 12 bases. The germline gives CDR1 SGHDT, CDR2 YYEEEE. The CDR3 is CASSPDRRTGELFF. CDR3 nucleotides: TGTGCCAGCAGCCCTGATCGGCGGACCGGGGAGCTGTTTTTT. Full variable domain (missing parts from reference TRBV5-6 and TRBJ2-2): DAGVTQSPTHLIKTRGQQVTLRCSPKSGHDTVSWYQQALGQGPQFIFQYYEEEERQRGNFPDRFSGHQFPNYSSELNVNALLLGDSALYLCASSPDRRTGELFFGEGSRLTVL.